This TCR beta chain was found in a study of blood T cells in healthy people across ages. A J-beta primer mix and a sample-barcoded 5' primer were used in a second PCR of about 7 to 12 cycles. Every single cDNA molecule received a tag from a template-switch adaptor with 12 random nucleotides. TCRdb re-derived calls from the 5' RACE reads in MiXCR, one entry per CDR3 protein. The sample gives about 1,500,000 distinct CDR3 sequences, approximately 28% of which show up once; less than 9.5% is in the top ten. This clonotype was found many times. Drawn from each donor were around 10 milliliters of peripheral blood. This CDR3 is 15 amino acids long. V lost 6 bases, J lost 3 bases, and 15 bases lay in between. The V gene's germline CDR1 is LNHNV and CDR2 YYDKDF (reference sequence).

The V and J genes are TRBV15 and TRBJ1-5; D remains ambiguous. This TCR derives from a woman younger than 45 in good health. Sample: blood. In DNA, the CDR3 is TGTGCCACCAGAACCCTCGGCGGGAACAATCAGCCCCAGCATTTT. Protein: CATRTLGGNNQPQHF.